This T cell receptor beta chain was sequenced during a study of T cell repertoires in cytomegalovirus infection (dated by TCRdb to between 2019 and 2020). Describing the broader study: Donor HLA type was relevant to the analysis, as public TCR beta signatures indicated carriage of CMV infection together with the matching HLA type. The research as a whole found: The ex vivo response was dominated by HLA-C-restricted CMV-specific TCR beta clonotypes, and the single most frequent clonotype in two of eight donors was supplied by these HLA-C-restricted clonotypes. Cumulative frequency of public TCR beta family members discriminated carriers of CMV infection plus the relevant HLA type in this cohort and an independent approximately 370-donor cohort.

Reads for this sample came from an Illumina HiSeq 1500. TCRdb's own reprocessing of the public reads used fastp at Q25 and MiXCR and kept productive beta chains. Each record represents a unique CDR3 protein, reported with the most common genes and DNA among its rows. A total of approximately 70,000 distinct CDR3 sequences appear in this sample, approximately 22% of them only once. Roughly three quarters of the sample goes to the ten largest clones. This clonotype was seen repeatedly, ten times or more. Its cognate antigen has yet to be identified. Base qualities are missing; no much larger clone stands one base away. Including cysteine and phenylalanine, the CDR3 has 15 amino acids. The only DNA kept is the CDR3, 45 bases in frame from the first base. The germline V gene sets CDR1 to LGHNT and CDR2 to FRNRAP. The junction shows trimming of 6 bases on V and 2 bases on J, and the gene matches do not reach 9 bases of it.

The sequence is built from TRBV12-5 and TRBJ1-1; 7 junctional bases match TRBD1. Sequenced material: PBMCs, sequenced either directly or after in vitro stimulation (not recorded which). The sequence came from a human donor in good health (CMV status not recorded). Some clones in this sample may be carry-over from other donors' samples. The CDR3 sequence is CASGRGQAFNTEAFF. The bases are TGTGCTAGTGGCCGAGGACAGGCCTTCAACACTGAAGCTTTCTTT.